This T cell receptor (beta chain) was profiled in a study of cytomegalovirus exposure and HLA in healthy donors. Overall study findings and caveats: There were a few CMV-associated chains whose specificity for CMV antigens was confirmed in vitro. From TCR beta sequences, most subjects' HLA-A and HLA-B alleles were reportedly predicted accurately.

On this clone itself: Its antigen is undetermined.

The PCR contained 60 Vbeta and 13 Jbeta primers. The table came from immunoSEQ multiplex PCR; TCRdb's copy has only in-frame clones and leaves some out. The sample holds more than 30,000 clones. There are 13 residues in the CDR3. Germline V gene data show CDR1 as GTSNPN and CDR2 as SVGIG (reference sequence). V lost 5 bases, J lost 4 bases, and 4 bases stayed unmatched. Source material: PBMCs. The rearrangement uses TRBV30 and TRBJ1-3; 8 bases line up with TRBD1. The receptor was isolated from a man between 35 and 55 years old in good health and CMV-seropositive. The CDR3 here is CAWGGQGGNTIYF. CDR3 coding DNA: TGTGCCTGGGGAGGACAGGGAGGAAACACCATATATTTT.